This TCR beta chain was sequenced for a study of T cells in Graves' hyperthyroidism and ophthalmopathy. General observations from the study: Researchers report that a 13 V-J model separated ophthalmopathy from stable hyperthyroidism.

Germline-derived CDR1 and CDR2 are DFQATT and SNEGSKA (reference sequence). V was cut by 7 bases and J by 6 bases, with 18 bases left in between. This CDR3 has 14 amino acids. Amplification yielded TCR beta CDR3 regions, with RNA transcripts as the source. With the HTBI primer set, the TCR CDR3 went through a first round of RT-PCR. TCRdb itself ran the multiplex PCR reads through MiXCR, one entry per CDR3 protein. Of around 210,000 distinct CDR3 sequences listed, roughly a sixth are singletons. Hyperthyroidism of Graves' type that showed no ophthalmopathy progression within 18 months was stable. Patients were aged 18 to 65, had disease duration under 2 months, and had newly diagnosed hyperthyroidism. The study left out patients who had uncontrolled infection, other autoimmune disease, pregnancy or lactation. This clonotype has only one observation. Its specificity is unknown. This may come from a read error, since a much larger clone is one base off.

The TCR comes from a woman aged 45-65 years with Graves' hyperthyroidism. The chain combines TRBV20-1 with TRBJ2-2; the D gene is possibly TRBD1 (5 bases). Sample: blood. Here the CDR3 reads CSVSPGMGAGELFF. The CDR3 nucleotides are TGCAGTGTGAGTCCAGGGATGGGCGCCGGGGAGCTGTTTTTT.